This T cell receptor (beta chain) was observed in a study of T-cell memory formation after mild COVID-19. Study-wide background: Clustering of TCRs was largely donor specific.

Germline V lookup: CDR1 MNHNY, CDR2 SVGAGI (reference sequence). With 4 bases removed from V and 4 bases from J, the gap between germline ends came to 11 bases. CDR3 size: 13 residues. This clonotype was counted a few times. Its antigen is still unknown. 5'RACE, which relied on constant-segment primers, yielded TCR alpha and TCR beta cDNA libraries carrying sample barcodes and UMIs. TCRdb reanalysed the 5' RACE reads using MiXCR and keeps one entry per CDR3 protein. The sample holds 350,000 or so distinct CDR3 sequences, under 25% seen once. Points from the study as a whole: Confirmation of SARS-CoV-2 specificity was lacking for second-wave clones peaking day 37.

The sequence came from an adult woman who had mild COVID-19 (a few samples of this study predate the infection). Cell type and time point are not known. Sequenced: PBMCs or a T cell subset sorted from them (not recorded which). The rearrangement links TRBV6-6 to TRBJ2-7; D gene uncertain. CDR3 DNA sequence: TGTGCCAGCAGTTCTTTCCCCCAGTACGAGCAGTACTTC. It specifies CASSSFPQYEQYF.